This entry features one T cell receptor beta chain sequence. This entry is derived from a study of blood T cell repertoires in COVID-19. Trimming pared 4 bases from V and 0 bases from J, leaving 16 bases between. There are 17 residues in the CDR3. The germline CDR1 and CDR2 sequences are MGHRA and YSYEKL. Repertoires were generated with immunoSEQ multiplex PCR, while TCRdb's copy carries only in-frame clones and drops some. The table includes about 180,000 clones, roughly 83% detected once. Recruits, aged about 18 to 100 years, lived in 24 US areas. Material for sequencing was PBMCs or T cells enriched from blood (not recorded which). The chain joins TRBV4-1 to TRBJ1-5, with D perhaps matching TRBD1 (6 bases). The TCR originated in a woman aged 25-40 years who had recovered from COVID-19. CDR3 loop: CASSLLLQGISNQPQHF. In DNA, the CDR3 is TGCGCCAGCAGCCTCCTCCTCCAGGGGATTAGCAATCAGCCCCAGCATTTT.